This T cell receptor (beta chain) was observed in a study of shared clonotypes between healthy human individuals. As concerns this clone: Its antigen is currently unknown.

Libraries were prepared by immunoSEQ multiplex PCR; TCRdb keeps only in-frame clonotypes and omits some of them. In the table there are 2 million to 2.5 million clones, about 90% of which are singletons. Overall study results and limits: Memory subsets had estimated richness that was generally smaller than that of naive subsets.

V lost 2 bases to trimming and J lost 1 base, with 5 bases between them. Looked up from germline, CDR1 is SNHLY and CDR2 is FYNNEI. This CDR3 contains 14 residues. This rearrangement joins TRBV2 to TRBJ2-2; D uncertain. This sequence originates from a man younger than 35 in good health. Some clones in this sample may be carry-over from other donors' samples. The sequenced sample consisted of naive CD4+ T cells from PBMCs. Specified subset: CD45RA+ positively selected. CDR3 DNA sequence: TGTGCCAGCAGTGAAAGTCGGAACACCGGGGAGCTGTTTTTT. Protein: CASSESRNTGELFF.